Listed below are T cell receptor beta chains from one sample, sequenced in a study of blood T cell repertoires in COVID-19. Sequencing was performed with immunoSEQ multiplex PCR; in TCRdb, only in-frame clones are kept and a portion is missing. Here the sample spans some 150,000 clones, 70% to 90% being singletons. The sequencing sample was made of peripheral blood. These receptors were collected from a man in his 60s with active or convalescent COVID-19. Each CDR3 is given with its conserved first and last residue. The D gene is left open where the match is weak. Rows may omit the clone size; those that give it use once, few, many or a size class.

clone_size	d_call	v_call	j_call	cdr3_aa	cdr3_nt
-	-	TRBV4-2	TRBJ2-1	CASSQEAAGEQFF	TGTGCCAGCAGCCAAGAAGCCGCGGGAGAGCAGTTCTTC
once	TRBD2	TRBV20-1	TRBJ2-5	CSASPPVLAGSLIQETQYF	TGCAGTGCTAGTCCCCCTGTACTAGCGGGATCACTGATACAAGAGACCCAGTACTTC
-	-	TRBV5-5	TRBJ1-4	CASSLVFTGATNEKLFF	TGTGCCAGCAGCTTGGTATTTACGGGGGCAACTAATGAAAAACTGTTTTTT
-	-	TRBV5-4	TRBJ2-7	CASSSRTASYEQYF	TGTGCCAGCAGCTCCCGGACTGCCTCCTACGAGCAGTACTTC
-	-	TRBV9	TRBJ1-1	CASSPGQIRTEAFF	TGTGCCAGCAGCCCCGGACAGATACGAACTGAAGCTTTCTTT
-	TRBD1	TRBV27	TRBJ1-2	CASGVSGTDLYGYTF	TGTGCCAGCGGAGTCTCCGGGACAGACCTCTATGGCTACACCTTC
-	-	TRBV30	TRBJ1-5	CAWSAGGRNQPQHF	TGTGCCTGGAGCGCGGGGGGGAGGAATCAGCCCCAGCATTTT
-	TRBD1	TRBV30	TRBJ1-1	CAWSVGLPGQGNTEAFF	TGTGCCTGGAGTGTGGGTTTACCTGGACAGGGAAACACTGAAGCTTTCTTT
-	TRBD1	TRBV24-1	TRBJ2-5	CATSDLKGASETQYF	TGTGCCACCAGTGATTTAAAGGGGGCCTCGGAGACCCAGTACTTC
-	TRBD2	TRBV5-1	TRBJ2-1	CASSPGTSGIGEQFF	TGCGCCAGCAGCCCGGGGACTAGCGGGATCGGTGAGCAGTTCTTC
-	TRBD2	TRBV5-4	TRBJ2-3	CASSFGRGAPDTQYF	TGTGCCAGCAGCTTCGGGAGGGGGGCCCCAGATACGCAGTATTTT
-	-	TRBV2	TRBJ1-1	CASSETRITEAFF	TGTGCCAGCAGTGAAACGAGGATCACTGAAGCTTTCTTT
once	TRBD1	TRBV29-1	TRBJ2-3	CSVVGTGFTDTQYF	TGCAGCGTCGTGGGGACAGGGTTCACAGATACGCAGTATTTT
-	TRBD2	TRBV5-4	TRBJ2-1	CASGLAGVNNEQFF	TGTGCCAGCGGACTAGCGGGAGTTAACAATGAGCAGTTCTTC
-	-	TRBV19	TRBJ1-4	CASTGATGNEKLFF	TGTGCCAGTACCGGAGCCACAGGGAACGAAAAACTGTTTTTT
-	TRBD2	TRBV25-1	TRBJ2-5	CASSEGASGRRSETQYF	TGTGCCAGCAGTGAAGGGGCTAGCGGGAGGCGTTCAGAGACCCAGTACTTC
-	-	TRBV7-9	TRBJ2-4	CASSPQQGWSAKNIQYF	TGTGCCAGCAGCCCACAACAGGGTTGGTCGGCCAAAAACATTCAGTACTTC
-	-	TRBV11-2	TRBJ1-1	CASSPRGRGMNTEAFF	TGTGCCAGCAGCCCCCGGGGCAGGGGTATGAACACTGAAGCTTTCTTT
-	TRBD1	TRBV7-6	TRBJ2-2	CASSSGTGDTGELFF	TGTGCCAGCAGCTCTGGGACAGGGGACACCGGGGAGCTGTTTTTT
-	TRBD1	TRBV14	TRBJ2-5	CASSPRQGPQETQYF	TGTGCCAGCAGCCCGCGACAGGGCCCCCAAGAGACCCAGTACTTC
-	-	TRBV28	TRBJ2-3	CASSLATGLGSITDTQYF	TGTGCCAGCAGTTTGGCGACAGGACTTGGGTCGATCACAGATACGCAGTATTTT
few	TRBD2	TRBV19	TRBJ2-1	CASSPRGYNEQFF	TGTGCCAGTAGTCCGCGGGGGTACAATGAGCAGTTCTTC
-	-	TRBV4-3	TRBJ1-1	CASSQFPGATEAFF	TGCGCCAGCAGCCAATTTCCAGGGGCAACTGAAGCTTTCTTT
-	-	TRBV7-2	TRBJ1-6	CASRLDREPNNSPLHF	TGTGCCAGCAGACTTGACAGAGAACCAAATAATTCACCCCTCCACTTT
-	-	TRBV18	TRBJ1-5	CASSPAGQPQHF	TGTGCCAGCTCACCAGCAGGACAGCCCCAGCATTTT
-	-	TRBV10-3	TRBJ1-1	CAIGRARSHKTNTEAFF	TGTGCCATCGGGAGGGCTCGGTCACACAAAACGAACACTGAAGCTTTCTTT
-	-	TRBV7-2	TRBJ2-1	CASRRFVTYNEQFF	TGTGCCAGCAGGCGCTTTGTGACCTACAATGAGCAGTTCTTC
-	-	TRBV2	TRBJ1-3	CASKAGDHNTIYF	TGTGCCAGCAAGGCAGGGGATCACAACACCATATATTTT
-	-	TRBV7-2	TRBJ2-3	CASSPRGAGLTDTQYF	TGTGCCAGCAGCCCCCGTGGGGCGGGGCTCACAGATACGCAGTATTTT
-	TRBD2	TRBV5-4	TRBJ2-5	CASGKAGGEETQYF	TGTGCCAGCGGGAAAGCGGGAGGAGAAGAGACCCAGTACTTC
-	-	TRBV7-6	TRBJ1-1	CASTEITGPLTEAFF	TGTGCCAGCACCGAAATTACAGGGCCGTTAACTGAAGCTTTCTTT
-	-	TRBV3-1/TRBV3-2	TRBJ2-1	CASNQSGYNEQFF	TGTGCCAGCAACCAAAGCGGTTACAATGAGCAGTTCTTC
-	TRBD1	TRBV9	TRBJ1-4	CASSSTGTVVNEKLFF	TGTGCCAGCAGCTCTACCGGGACAGTCGTTAATGAAAAACTGTTTTTT
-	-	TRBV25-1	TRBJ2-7	CASSVPRNEQYF	TGTGCCAGCAGTGTCCCCAGGAACGAGCAGTACTTC
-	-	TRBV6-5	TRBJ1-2	CASSRRQVANYGYTF	TGTGCCAGCAGCCGGAGACAGGTCGCTAACTATGGCTACACCTTC
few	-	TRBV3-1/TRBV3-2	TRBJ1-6	CASSQPDSPLHF	TGTGCCAGCAGTCAACCTGATTCACCCCTCCACTTT
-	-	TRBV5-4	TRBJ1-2	CASTLDKYGYTF	TGTGCCAGCACCTTGGACAAGTATGGCTACACCTTC
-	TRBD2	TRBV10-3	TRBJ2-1	CAISPGTSGSNEQFF	TGTGCCATCAGCCCCGGGACTAGCGGGAGTAATGAGCAGTTCTTC
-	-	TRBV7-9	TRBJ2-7	CASSPRRQGPPSDEQYF	TGTGCCAGCAGCCCACGCCGGCAGGGGCCCCCGAGTGACGAGCAGTACTTC
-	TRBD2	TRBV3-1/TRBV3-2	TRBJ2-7	CASSQGGEGSSYEQYF	TGTGCCAGCAGCCAGGGCGGGGAGGGGAGCTCCTACGAGCAGTACTTC
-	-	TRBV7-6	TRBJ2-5	CASSLGFPLSGSQYF	TGTGCCAGCAGCTTAGGTTTTCCCTTGTCGGGATCCCAGTACTTC
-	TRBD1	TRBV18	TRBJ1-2	CASSPGQGPPNGYTF	TGTGCCAGCTCACCAGGACAGGGGCCCCCGAATGGCTACACCTTC
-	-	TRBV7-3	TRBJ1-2	CASSLTQYSLSYGYTF	TGTGCCAGCAGCTTAACCCAGTACAGCCTATCCTATGGCTACACCTTC
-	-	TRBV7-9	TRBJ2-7	CASSFHDRLYEQYF	TGTGCCAGCAGCTTTCACGACAGGCTCTACGAGCAGTACTTC
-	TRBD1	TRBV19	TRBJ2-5	CASSIGQGFGQETQYF	TGTGCCAGTAGTATAGGACAGGGGTTTGGTCAAGAGACCCAGTACTTC
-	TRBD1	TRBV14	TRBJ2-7	CASSPGTGLYEQYF	TGTGCCAGCAGCCCTGGGACAGGGCTCTACGAGCAGTACTTC
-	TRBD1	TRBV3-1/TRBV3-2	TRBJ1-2	CASSSTGADGYTF	TGTGCCAGCAGCTCGACAGGGGCGGACGGCTACACCTTC
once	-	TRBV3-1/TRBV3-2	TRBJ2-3	CASSQGGRETSTDTQYF	TGTGCCAGCAGCCAAGGTGGTCGGGAAACTAGCACAGATACGCAGTATTTT
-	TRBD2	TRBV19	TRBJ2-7	CASSLAGGPYEQYF	TGTGCCAGTAGCCTAGCGGGAGGGCCCTACGAGCAGTACTTC
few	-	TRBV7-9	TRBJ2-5	CASSLIEKETQYF	TGTGCCAGCAGCTTAATTGAGAAAGAGACCCAGTACTTC
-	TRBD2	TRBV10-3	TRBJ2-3	CAISRGLAGGADTQYF	TGTGCCATCAGTCGCGGACTAGCGGGAGGGGCAGATACGCAGTATTTT
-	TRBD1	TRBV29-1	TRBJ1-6	CTPGTGQGQNSPLHF	TGCACCCCGGGTACGGGACAGGGGCAAAATTCACCCCTCCACTTT
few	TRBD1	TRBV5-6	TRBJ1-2	CASDRDRAGEGYTF	TGTGCCAGCGACAGGGACCGGGCCGGAGAGGGCTACACCTTC